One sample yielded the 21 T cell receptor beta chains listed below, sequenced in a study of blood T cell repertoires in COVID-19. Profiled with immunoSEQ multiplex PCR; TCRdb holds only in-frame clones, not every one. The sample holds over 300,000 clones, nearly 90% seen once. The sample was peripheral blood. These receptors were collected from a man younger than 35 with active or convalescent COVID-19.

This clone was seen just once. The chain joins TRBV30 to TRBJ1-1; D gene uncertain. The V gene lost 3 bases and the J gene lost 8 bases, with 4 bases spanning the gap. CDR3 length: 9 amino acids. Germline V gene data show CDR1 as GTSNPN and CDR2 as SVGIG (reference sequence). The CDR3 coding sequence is TGTGCCTGGAGGGGCGAAGCTTTCTTT. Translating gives CAWRGEAFF.

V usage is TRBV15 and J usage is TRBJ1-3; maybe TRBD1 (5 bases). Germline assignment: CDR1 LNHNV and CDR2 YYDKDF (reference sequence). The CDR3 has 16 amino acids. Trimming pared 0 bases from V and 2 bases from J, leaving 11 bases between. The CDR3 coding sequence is TGTGCCACCAGCAGAGATCGATCGGGGGCTGGAAACACCATATATTTT. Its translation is CATSRDRSGAGNTIYF. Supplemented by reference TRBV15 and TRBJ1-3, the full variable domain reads DAMVIQNPRYQVTQFGKPVTLSCSQTLNHNVMYWYQQKSSQAPKLLFHYYDKDFNNEADTPDNFQSRRPNTSFCFLDIRSPGLGDTAMYLCATSRDRSGAGNTIYFGEGSWLTVV.

In DNA, the CDR3 is TGTGCCAGCAGCCTTGGAGAGCAGGGGGCATCCCACGAGCAGTACTTC. It specifies CASSLGEQGASHEQYF. The chain employs TRBV14 and TRBJ2-7, with TRBD1 matching 8 bases. The ends lost 4 bases at V and 5 bases at J; junction bases unmatched: 13. The CDR3 has 16 amino acids. The germline V gene has CDR1 SGHDN and CDR2 FVKESK. Together with reference TRBV14 and TRBJ2-7, the CDR3 gives the full variable domain: EAGVTQFPSHSVIEKGQTVTLRCDPISGHDNLYWYRRVMGKEIKFLLHFVKESKQDESGMPNNRFLAERTGGTYSTLKVQPAELEDSGVYFCASSLGEQGASHEQYFGPGTRLTVT.

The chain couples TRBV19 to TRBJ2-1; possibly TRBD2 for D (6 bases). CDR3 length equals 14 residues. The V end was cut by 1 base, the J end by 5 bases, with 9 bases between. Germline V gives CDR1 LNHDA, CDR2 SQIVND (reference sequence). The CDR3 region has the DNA TGTGCCAGTAGTATAGGCGGGAAGGACAATGAGCAGTTCTTC. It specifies CASSIGGKDNEQFF.

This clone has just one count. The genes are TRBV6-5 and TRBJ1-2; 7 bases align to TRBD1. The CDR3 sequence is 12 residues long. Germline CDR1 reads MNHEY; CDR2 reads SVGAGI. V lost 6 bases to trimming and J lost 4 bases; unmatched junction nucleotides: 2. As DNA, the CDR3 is TGTGCCAGCAGACGGGACAGCTATGGCTACACCTTC. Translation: CASRRDSYGYTF.

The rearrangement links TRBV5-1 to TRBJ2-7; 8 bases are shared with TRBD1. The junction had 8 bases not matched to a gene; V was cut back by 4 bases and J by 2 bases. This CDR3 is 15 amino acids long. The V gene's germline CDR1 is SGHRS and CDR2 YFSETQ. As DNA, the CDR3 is TGCGCCAGCAGCCCTGACAGGGGACTTACCTACGAGCAGTACTTC. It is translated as CASSPDRGLTYEQYF.

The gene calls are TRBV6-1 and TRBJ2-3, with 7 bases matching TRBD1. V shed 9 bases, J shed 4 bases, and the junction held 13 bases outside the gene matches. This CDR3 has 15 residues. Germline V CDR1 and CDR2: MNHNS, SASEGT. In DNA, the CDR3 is TGTGCCAGTTCACTAAGGGGGCCCTCTGCAGATACGCAGTATTTT. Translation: CASSLRGPSADTQYF.

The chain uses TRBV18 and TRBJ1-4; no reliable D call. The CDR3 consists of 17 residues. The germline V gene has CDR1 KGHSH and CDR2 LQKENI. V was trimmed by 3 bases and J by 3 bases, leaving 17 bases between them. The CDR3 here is CASSPVAGKRANEKLFF. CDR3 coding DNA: TGTGCCAGCTCACCGGTTGCGGGGAAAAGGGCTAATGAAAAACTGTTTTTT.

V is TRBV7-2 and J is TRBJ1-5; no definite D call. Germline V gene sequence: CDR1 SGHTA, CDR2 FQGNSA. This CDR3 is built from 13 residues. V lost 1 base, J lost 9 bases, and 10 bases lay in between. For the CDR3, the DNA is TGTGCCAGCAGCTTAGACCCCGGAGTGCCCCAGCATTTT. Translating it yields CASSLDPGVPQHF.

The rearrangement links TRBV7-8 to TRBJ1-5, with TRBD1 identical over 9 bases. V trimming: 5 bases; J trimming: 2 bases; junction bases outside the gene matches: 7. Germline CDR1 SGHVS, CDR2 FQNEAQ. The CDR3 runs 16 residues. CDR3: CASSLRTGAGNQPQHF. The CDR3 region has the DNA TGTGCCAGCAGCCTCCGGACAGGGGCGGGCAATCAGCCCCAGCATTTT.

CDR3: CASSPPQGNSNQPQHF. CDR3 nucleotide sequence: TGTGCCAGCTCACCACCTCAGGGAAATAGCAATCAGCCCCAGCATTTT. V is TRBV18 and J is TRBJ1-5; possibly TRBD1 for D (5 bases). Germline V gives CDR1 KGHSH, CDR2 LQKENI. The CDR3 is made up of 16 amino acids. V was pared by 0 bases and J by 0 bases, with 9 bases between.

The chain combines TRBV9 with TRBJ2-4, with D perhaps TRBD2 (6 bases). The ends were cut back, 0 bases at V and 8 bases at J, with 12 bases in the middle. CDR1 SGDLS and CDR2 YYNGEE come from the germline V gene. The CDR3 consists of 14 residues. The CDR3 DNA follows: TGTGCCAGCAGCGTAGCGGGACTGAGGGACATTCAGTACTTC. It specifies CASSVAGLRDIQYF.

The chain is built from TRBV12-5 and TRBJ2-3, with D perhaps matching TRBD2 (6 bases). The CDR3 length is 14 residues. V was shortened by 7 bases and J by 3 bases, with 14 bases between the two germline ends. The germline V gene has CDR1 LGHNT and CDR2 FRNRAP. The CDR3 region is CASAGVLSTDTQYF. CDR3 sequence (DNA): TGTGCTAGTGCGGGAGTACTCTCTACAGATACGCAGTATTTT.

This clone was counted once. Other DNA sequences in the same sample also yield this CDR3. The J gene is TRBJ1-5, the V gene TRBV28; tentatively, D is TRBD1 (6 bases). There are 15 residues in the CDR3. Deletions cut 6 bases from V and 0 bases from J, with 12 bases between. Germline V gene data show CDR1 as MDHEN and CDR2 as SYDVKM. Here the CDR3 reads CASSKTGTSNQPQHF. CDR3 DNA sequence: TGTGCCAGCAGCAAGACAGGTACTAGCAATCAGCCCCAGCATTTT. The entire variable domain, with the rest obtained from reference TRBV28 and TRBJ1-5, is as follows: DVKVTQSSRYLVKRTGEKVFLECVQDMDHENMFWYRQDPGLGLRLIYFSYDVKMKEKGDIPEGYSVSREKKERFSLILESASTNQTSMYLCASSKTGTSNQPQHFGDGTRLSIL.

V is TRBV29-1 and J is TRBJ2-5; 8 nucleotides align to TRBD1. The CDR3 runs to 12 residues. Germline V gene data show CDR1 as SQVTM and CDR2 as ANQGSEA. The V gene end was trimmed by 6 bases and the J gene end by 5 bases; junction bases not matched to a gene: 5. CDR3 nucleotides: TGCAGCGTCCACAGGGGGAGGGAGACCCAGTACTTC. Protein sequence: CSVHRGRETQYF.

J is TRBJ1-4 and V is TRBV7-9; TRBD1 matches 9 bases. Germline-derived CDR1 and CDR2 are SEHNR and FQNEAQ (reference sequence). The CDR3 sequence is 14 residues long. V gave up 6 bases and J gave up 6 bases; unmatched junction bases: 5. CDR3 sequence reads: CASRAGTGHEKLFF. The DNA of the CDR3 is TGTGCCAGCAGAGCCGGGACAGGGCATGAAAAACTGTTTTTT.

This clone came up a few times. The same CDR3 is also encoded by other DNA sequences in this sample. DNA of the CDR3: TGTGCCAGCAGTTTATTCAGGAACACTGAAGCTTTCTTT. Encoded protein: CASSLFRNTEAFF. This chain links TRBV27 with TRBJ1-1, with D uncertain. The CDR3 runs 13 residues. Between the trimmed V and J ends, which lost 1 base and 1 base, there was a span of 4 bases. From germline, CDR1 is MNHEY and CDR2 SMNVEV (reference sequence).

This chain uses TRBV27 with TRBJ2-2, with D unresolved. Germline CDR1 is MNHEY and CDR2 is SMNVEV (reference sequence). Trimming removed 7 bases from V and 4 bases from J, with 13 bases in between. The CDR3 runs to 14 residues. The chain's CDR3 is CASNSKLGTGELFF. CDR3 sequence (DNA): TGTGCCAGCAATTCTAAGCTAGGCACCGGGGAGCTGTTTTTT.

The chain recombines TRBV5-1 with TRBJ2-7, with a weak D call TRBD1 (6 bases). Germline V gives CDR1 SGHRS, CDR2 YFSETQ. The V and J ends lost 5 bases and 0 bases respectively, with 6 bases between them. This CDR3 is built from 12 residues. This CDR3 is CASRDSSYEQYF. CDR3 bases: TGCGCCAGCAGGGACAGCTCCTACGAGCAGTACTTC.

The CDR3 region has the DNA TGTGCCACCAGCAGACAGGGGGCCTATGGCTACACCTTC. Protein sequence: CATSRQGAYGYTF. The V gene is TRBV15, the J gene TRBJ1-2; TRBD1 aligns across 8 bases. Losses at the gene ends were 2 bases for V and 4 bases for J; bases not matched to a gene: 0. Per germline, CDR1 LNHNV and CDR2 YYDKDF (reference sequence). CDR3 size: 13 residues. Complete variable domain (other parts from reference TRBV15 and TRBJ1-2): DAMVIQNPRYQVTQFGKPVTLSCSQTLNHNVMYWYQQKSSQAPKLLFHYYDKDFNNEADTPDNFQSRRPNTSFCFLDIRSPGLGDTAMYLCATSRQGAYGYTFGSGTRLTVV.

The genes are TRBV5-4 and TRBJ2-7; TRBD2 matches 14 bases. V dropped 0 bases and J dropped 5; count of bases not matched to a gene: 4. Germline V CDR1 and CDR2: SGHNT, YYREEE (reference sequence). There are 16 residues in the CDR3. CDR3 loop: CASSLGAGLAGDEQYF. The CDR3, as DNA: TGTGCCAGCAGCTTGGGAGCGGGACTAGCGGGAGACGAGCAGTACTTC.